The 21 T cell receptor beta chains in this list originate from one sample, sequenced in a study of cytomegalovirus exposure and HLA in healthy donors (dated by TCRdb to the late 2010s). The library was produced with the immunoSEQ multiplex PCR assay. For the multiplex PCR, a mixture combining 60 forward primers for TCR Vbeta segments and 13 reverse primers for TCR Jbeta segments was used. The source is immuneACCESS, and TCRdb retained only in-frame sequences with V and J called. Part of the clones is not carried over; for the studies checked, unresolved V genes explain less than half of this, and the remainder is unexplained. A total of 150,000 to 200,000 clones appear in this sample, approximately 72% of them only once. The ten largest clones add up to 2% to 2.5% of the sample. The sample consisted of PBMCs. These receptors were obtained from a human donor in good health.

V gene TRBV29-1 combines with J gene TRBJ2-7, with D possibly being TRBD2 (6 bases). Germline V CDR1 and CDR2: SQVTM, ANQGSEA. Trimming removed 2 bases from V and 3 bases from J, with 11 bases in between. This CDR3 spans 13 amino acids. The CDR3 here is CSVEYGDFYEQYF. The CDR3, as DNA: TGCAGCGTTGAATATGGGGACTTCTACGAGCAGTACTTC.

The chain uses TRBV30 and TRBJ1-1; 10 nucleotides align to TRBD1. Germline V CDR1 and CDR2: GTSNPN, SVGIG (reference sequence). With V trimmed by 2 bases and J by 8 bases, 8 bases remained unmatched. There are 14 residues in the CDR3. CDR3 sequence (DNA): TGTGCCTGGAGTTCAGGGACAGGGGCCGCAGAAGCTTTCTTT. Translation gives CAWSSGTGAAEAFF.

CDR3 in amino acids: CASSLAGTGWYYGYTF. The CDR3 bases are TGTGCCAGCAGTCTTGCCGGGACAGGGTGGTACTATGGCTACACCTTC. V usage is TRBV27 and J usage is TRBJ1-2, with TRBD1 identical over 9 bases. J gave up 3 bases and V 5 bases, and 10 bases lay outside the gene matches. Germline V gene sequence: CDR1 MNHEY, CDR2 SMNVEV (reference sequence). The CDR3 length is 16 residues.

This clone was detected once. The chain uses TRBV29-1 and TRBJ2-3; D unresolved. The V and J ends lost 0 bases and 2 bases respectively, with 12 bases between them. Germline CDR1 reads SQVTM; CDR2 reads ANQGSEA. This CDR3 is built from 15 residues. The DNA of the CDR3 is TGCAGCGTTGAAGATTTGGTGGGCCCCACAGATACGCAGTATTTT. It yields the protein CSVEDLVGPTDTQYF.

The chain couples TRBV7-9 to TRBJ2-3; D gene ambiguous. CDR3 size: 13 residues. Germline lookup yields CDR1 SEHNR and CDR2 FQNEAQ (reference sequence). V dropped 3 bases and J dropped 3 bases, with 7 bases sitting between them. CDR3 residues: CASSLEPTDTQYF. In DNA form, the CDR3 reads TGTGCCAGCAGCTTGGAGCCTACAGATACGCAGTATTTT.

The rearrangement links TRBV11-2 to TRBJ2-7, with TRBD1 matching 9 bases. The CDR3 extends over 15 amino acids. V lost 6 bases to trimming and J lost 1 base; unmatched junction nucleotides: 7. The germline CDR1 and CDR2 sequences are SGHAT and FQNNGV. The DNA of the CDR3 is TGTGCCAGCAGGCGCCCGGGACAGGGTTCCTACGAGCAGTACTTC. Translation gives CASRRPGQGSYEQYF.

This clone was counted only a few times. CDR3 sequence (DNA): TGCAGCGTTGCCATGGGGGGGAAGAGGCCCCAGCATTTT. This translates into CSVAMGGKRPQHF. The J gene is TRBJ1-5, the V gene TRBV29-1; D is perhaps TRBD1 (5 bases). Trimming pared 4 bases from V and 9 bases from J, leaving 16 bases between. There are 13 residues in the CDR3. Germline loops: CDR1 SQVTM, CDR2 ANQGSEA.

As concerns this clone: One junction end does not reproduce the germline sequence, and a read error may be involved. The chain combines TRBV6-1 with TRBJ1-5; D remains unclear. CDR1 and CDR2 from the germline V gene are MNHNS and SASEGT. CDR3 length equals 15 residues. The CDR3 is CASREATVSYQPQHF. Written as DNA, the CDR3 is TGTGCCAGCAGGGAAGCTACAGTTTCTTATCAGCCCCAGCATTTT.

This clone was recorded a few times. The chain uses TRBV27 and TRBJ2-7; D is perhaps TRBD2 (6 bases). Trimming left V 9 bases short and J 0 bases short, with 15 bases between. In germline, CDR1 is MNHEY, CDR2 SMNVEV (reference sequence). The CDR3 covers 14 residues. CDR3 nucleotide sequence: TGTGCCAGTCGTACCCTGGGGGGCTCCTACGAGCAGTACTTC. Amino acids: CASRTLGGSYEQYF.

This clone showed up just once. This sequence joins TRBV27 and TRBJ2-5; 7 bases match TRBD1. The germline V gene has CDR1 MNHEY and CDR2 SMNVEV (reference sequence). The CDR3 spans 15 residues. The V gene end was trimmed by 2 bases and the J gene end by 2 bases; junction bases not matched to a gene: 5. For the CDR3, the DNA is TGTGCCAGCAGTTTAATGTTGGGACAGCAAGAGACCCAGTACTTC. This encodes CASSLMLGQQETQYF.

A single count supports this clone. Other nucleotide sequences from this sample produce the same CDR3. The gene calls are TRBV5-1 and TRBJ2-5; the match to TRBD2 covers 11 bases. Trimming took 0 bases from V and 2 from J; bases not matched to a gene: 0. CDR1 is SGHRS and CDR2 is YFSETQ in the germline V gene. The CDR3 is 15 residues long. The CDR3 DNA follows: TGCGCCAGCAGCTTGGGACTAGCGGGGCAAGAGACCCAGTACTTC. Protein product: CASSLGLAGQETQYF.

The J gene is TRBJ1-2, the V gene TRBV29-1, with TRBD1 as a possible D gene (6 bases). The germline gives CDR1 SQVTM, CDR2 ANQGSEA. Trimming stripped 4 bases from V and 5 bases from J, with 17 bases between. The CDR3 covers 14 residues. The CDR3 sequence is CSVVTSGQGYGYTF. CDR3 in DNA: TGCAGCGTTGTAACTTCAGGGCAGGGGTATGGCTACACCTTC.

This rearrangement joins TRBV18 to TRBJ2-5; possible D gene TRBD2, 6 bases. Germline V CDR1 and CDR2: KGHSH, LQKENI. Trimming cost V 3 bases and J 2 bases, with 16 bases left between them. The CDR3 loop spans 16 amino acids. The CDR3 region is CASSPRSAGGQETQYF. CDR3 in DNA: TGTGCCAGCTCACCCCGTTCAGCAGGAGGGCAAGAGACCCAGTACTTC.

This clone turned up a few times. The CDR3 DNA reads TGTGCCAGCAGTCCCCGGAGGAACACTGAAGCTTTCTTT. Its protein product is CASSPRRNTEAFF. The rearrangement joins TRBV6-5 to TRBJ1-1; no definite D call. V lost 5 bases to trimming and J lost 1 base, with 8 bases between them. CDR3 length: 13 amino acids. Per the germline V gene, CDR1 is MNHEY and CDR2 is SVGAGI.

The chain combines TRBV27 with TRBJ1-2; D not certain. From germline, CDR1 is MNHEY and CDR2 SMNVEV (reference sequence). This CDR3 has 12 residues. Between the trimmed V and J ends, which lost 5 bases and 8 bases, there was a span of 12 bases. DNA for the CDR3: TGTGCCAGCAGTCCGCGGGGTTGGGGCTACACCTTC. As protein: CASSPRGWGYTF.

The V and J genes are TRBV7-9 and TRBJ2-2, with D hard to call. This CDR3 is 12 amino acids long. Trimming took off 4 bases at V and 7 bases at J, with 7 bases between the two ends. Germline-derived CDR1 and CDR2 are SEHNR and FQNEAQ (reference sequence). Written as DNA, the CDR3 is TGTGCCAGCAGCTACGGTGGCGGGGAGCTGTTTTTT. Its protein is CASSYGGGELFF. Drawing the rest from reference TRBV7-9 and TRBJ2-2, the complete variable domain is DTGVSQNPRHKITKRGQNVTFRCDPISEHNRLYWYRQTLGQGPEFLTYFQNEAQLEKSRLLSDRFSAERPKGSFSTLEIQRTEQGDSAMYLCASSYGGGELFFGEGSRLTVL.

The chain joins TRBV6-5 to TRBJ1-2, with a weak D call TRBD1 (6 bases). Germline V gives CDR1 MNHEY, CDR2 SVGAGI. The CDR3 sequence is 14 residues long. V was cut by 2 bases and J by 1 base, with 8 bases left in between. The CDR3 sequence: CASSYQGHNYGYTF. CDR3 bases: TGTGCCAGCAGTTACCAGGGGCATAACTATGGCTACACCTTC.

This clone was found a few times. This CDR3 reads CASSLISGSNQPQHF. As DNA, the CDR3 is TGTGCCAGCAGCCTAATCTCCGGTAGCAATCAGCCCCAGCATTTT. The rearrangement joins TRBV5-5 to TRBJ1-5; D unresolved. V gave up 4 bases and J gave up 0 bases, with 11 bases separating them. This CDR3 has 15 amino acids. Germline V gene data show CDR1 as SGHKS and CDR2 as YYEKEE (reference sequence).

The chain has TRBV4-1 and TRBJ1-4; D remains unclear. The CDR3 runs to 13 residues. CDR1 is MGHRA, CDR2 YSYEKL, per germline. V lost 7 bases, J lost 7 bases, and 13 bases lay in between. The CDR3 sequence is CASTTSTGEKLFF. The CDR3 DNA reads TGCGCCAGCACCACTTCTACGGGTGAAAAACTGTTTTTT.

This chain joins TRBV7-2 and TRBJ2-5; possibly TRBD1 for D (6 bases). Germline V gene lookup returns CDR1 SGHTA and CDR2 FQGNSA. CDR3 length equals 14 residues. Trimming shortened V by 5 bases and J by 5 bases, and 15 bases separated the two germline ends. Here the CDR3 DNA reads TGTGCCAGCAGCCAGGGGCAGGGCGGGGAGACCCAGTACTTC. The encoded protein is CASSQGQGGETQYF. The variable domain in full, completed from reference TRBV7-2 and TRBJ2-5, reads GAGVSQSPSNKVTEKGKDVELRCDPISGHTALYWYRQSLGQGLEFLIYFQGNSAPDKSGLPSDRFSAERTGGSVSTLTIQRTQQEDSAVYLCASSQGQGGETQYFGPGTRLLVL.

V gene TRBV7-2 combines with J gene TRBJ1-2, with a tentative D call TRBD1 (5 bases). This CDR3 is built from 14 residues. With 1 base removed from V and 1 base from J, the gap between germline ends came to 7 bases. The germline CDR1 and CDR2 sequences are SGHTA and FQGNSA. The CDR3 spells CASSLGQGNYGYTF. The CDR3 bases are TGTGCCAGCAGCTTAGGGCAGGGTAACTATGGCTACACCTTC.